This T cell receptor (beta chain) came from a study of CD8+ T cells in alopecia areata. The wider study: The protocol delivered tofacitinib for 6 to 18 months, then withdrew it for 6 months.

As to treatment: oral pan-JAK inhibitor, 5-10 mg twice daily. Comment on this clone: Its antigen is unidentified.

Study-level findings and limits: Throughout tofacitinib, many expanded lesional clones continued to persist in scalp and blood.

Investigators isolated RNA and reverse transcribed it into cDNA to act as the sequencing template. Some clones are missing from TCRdb's copy, which holds only in-frame ones; the method was immunoSEQ multiplex PCR. The sample holds about 190,000 clones, about three fifths seen once. This CDR3 has 15 amino acids. CDR1 and CDR2 (germline): ENHRY, SYGVKD. The germline V and J ends were trimmed by 7 bases and 0 bases, with 15 bases remaining between them. This chain connects TRBV10-3 to TRBJ1-1; D call uncertain. The TCR was taken from a human donor with alopecia areata. The source material was CD4+ T cells sorted from blood, sampled at week 4, from a patient treated with tofacitinib. The CDR3, as DNA: TGTGCCATCAAGGCGGCAGGAGGACTGAACACTGAAGCTTTCTTT. This translates into CAIKAAGGLNTEAFF.